This T cell receptor (beta chain) was profiled in a study of T cells after yellow fever vaccination. TCRdb re-analysed the 5' RACE reads in MiXCR, keeping a single row per CDR3 protein. The sample carries about 330,000 distinct CDR3 sequences, roughly 8.4% recorded once. Notes on this clonotype: The antigen is undetermined.

Germline CDR1 SNHLY, CDR2 FYNNEI. The V end lost 3 bases, the J end lost 0 bases, and 6 bases lay between the germline ends. The CDR3 has 14 amino acids. Whole-study findings and limits: Boosting was followed by the reappearance of most primary-vaccination clones (around 95% CD4, about 90% CD8). Only a small proportion of the clonotypes turned up in both the CD4 and the CD8 compartments, likely arising from convergent recombination. Repertoires obtained by FACS sorting could include abundant clonotypes that entered as contaminants from the bulk population.

This specimen consisted of PBMCs, obtained more than 40 days after the first yellow fever vaccination. This clonotype was sampled from a man aged 18-30 years who received the YFV17D yellow fever vaccine. The V call is TRBV2, the J call TRBJ1-5; D is uncertain. The CDR3 loop is CASSDRNSNQPQHF. For the CDR3, the DNA is TGTGCCAGCAGTGACAGAAATAGCAATCAGCCCCAGCATTTT.